This TCR beta chain originates from a study of T cell changes during pregnancy in multiple sclerosis. Using immunoSEQ multiplex PCR, the repertoire was profiled, and TCRdb retains in-frame clones only, with some absent. The data show tens of thousands of clones, 92% seen once. CDR1 is SGHTS, CDR2 YDEGEE, per germline. The length of the CDR3 is 15 residues. Trimming pared 0 bases from V and 2 bases from J, leaving 11 bases between. The source material was peripheral blood, sampled in the second trimester of pregnancy. The chain recombines TRBV5-8 with TRBJ1-2; no reliable D call. This clonotype was sampled from a female donor in good health, enrolled as a control in a pregnancy study. CDR3 residues: CASSLVAGANYGYTF. CDR3 nucleotide sequence: TGTGCCAGCAGCTTGGTCGCGGGTGCCAACTATGGCTACACCTTC.